The next 28 T cell receptor beta chains were all read from a single sample in a study of blood T cell repertoires in COVID-19. Clones were read by immunoSEQ multiplex PCR, and TCRdb kept only the in-frame ones, dropping some. This sample yields about 23,000 clones, of which roughly 88% are seen a single time; approximately 30% belongs to the top ten. Sequencing was performed on peripheral blood. These receptors all come from a human donor with active COVID-19. The donor label of this sample is uncertain.

This chain joins TRBV20-1 and TRBJ1-2; 7 bases map to TRBD1. Germline lookup yields CDR1 DFQATT and CDR2 SNEGSKA (reference sequence). The CDR3 consists of 11 residues. V trimming: 5 bases; J trimming: 8 bases; junction bases outside the gene matches: 5. The chain's CDR3 is CSAGTAGGYTF. CDR3 nucleotide sequence: TGCAGTGCTGGGACAGCCGGCGGCTACACCTTC.

There are a few counts of this clone. This chain connects TRBV6-5 to TRBJ1-2; perhaps TRBD1 as D (5 bases). Trimming stripped 7 bases from V and 8 bases from J, with 11 bases between. There are 11 residues in the CDR3. Germline V CDR1 and CDR2: MNHEY, SVGAGI. DNA for the CDR3: TGTGCCAGCACCCCCCCAGGGGGCTACACCTTC. Translation gives CASTPPGGYTF.

The genes are TRBV3-1 (or the pseudogene TRBV3-2) and TRBJ1-6, with TRBD1 identical over 7 bases. The CDR3 contains 15 residues. V gave up 3 bases and J gave up 7 bases; unmatched junction bases: 6. Germline lookup yields CDR1 LGHDT and CDR2 YNNKEL (reference sequence). The CDR3 spells CASSQMTGPNSPLHF. Written as DNA, the CDR3 is TGTGCCAGCAGCCAGATGACAGGGCCCAATTCACCCCTCCACTTT.

V and J are TRBV19 and TRBJ2-1; TRBD2 is a possible D gene (6 bases). Germline values: CDR1 LNHDA, CDR2 SQIVND (reference sequence). CDR3 length equals 18 residues. Trimming took off 6 bases at V and 5 bases at J, with 26 bases between the two ends. CDR3 nucleotide sequence: TGTGCCAGTAGCCGAGGCTGGCGGGGACGAAAAAATGACAATGAGCAGTTCTTC. It specifies CASSRGWRGRKNDNEQFF.

This rearrangement joins TRBV2 to TRBJ1-4, with 7 bases that match TRBD1. This CDR3 has 12 amino acids. Germline-derived CDR1 and CDR2 are SNHLY and FYNNEI. The V and J ends lost 8 bases and 5 bases, in that order; junction bases with no gene match: 2. The DNA for the CDR3 is TGTGCCAGCGGGACAGCGAATGAAAAACTGTTTTTT. Its protein product is CASGTANEKLFF.

The DNA of the CDR3 is TGTGCCACGGAGGAAGCAAACACCGGGGAGCTGTTTTTT. Protein sequence: CATEEANTGELFF. V is TRBV24-1 and J is TRBJ2-2; D is perhaps TRBD2 (5 bases). CDR1 and CDR2 (germline): KGHDR, SFDVKD. The V gene lost 10 bases and the J gene lost 2 bases, with 10 bases spanning the gap. This CDR3 comprises 13 residues.

V is TRBV6-4 and J is TRBJ1-5; possible D gene TRBD1, 5 bases. Germline CDR1 MRHNA, CDR2 SNTAGT. This CDR3 is 13 amino acids long. The V and J ends lost 7 bases and 1 base respectively, with 8 bases between them. The CDR3 DNA is TGTGCCAGCATAAGGGGCAGCAATCAGCCCCAGCATTTT. Its translation: CASIRGSNQPQHF.

As to this clone: Germline is not matched at one junction end, which may reflect a read error. The chain combines TRBV7-7 with TRBJ2-5, with D possibly TRBD2 on 5 matching bases. Germline V gives CDR1 SSHAT, CDR2 FNYEAQ (reference sequence). The CDR3 totals 15 residues. The CDR3 reads CASSAQYGVQETQYF. The CDR3 DNA sequence: TGTGCTAGCAGCGCCCAGTACGGGGTCCAAGAGACCCAGTACTTC.

The chain couples TRBV3-1 (or the pseudogene TRBV3-2) to TRBJ2-7; TRBD1 might be the D (6 bases). Germline V gene sequence: CDR1 LGHDT, CDR2 YNNKEL (reference sequence). The CDR3 is 14 residues long. V shed 5 bases and J shed 0 bases, with 11 bases lying between them. CDR3 sequence: CASSGTDSSYEQYF. The CDR3, as DNA: TGTGCCAGCAGCGGAACGGACAGCTCCTACGAGCAGTACTTC.

The chain has TRBV12-5 and TRBJ2-1; 11 bases line up with TRBD2. V trimming: 7 bases; J trimming: 5 bases; junction bases outside the gene matches: 13. Germline V gives CDR1 LGHNT, CDR2 FRNRAP. The CDR3 is 17 amino acids. The CDR3 is CASAPRTSGGHHNEQFF. As DNA, the CDR3 is TGTGCTAGTGCCCCAAGAACTAGCGGGGGACACCACAATGAGCAGTTCTTC. The whole variable domain, filled in from reference TRBV12-5 and TRBJ2-1, reads DARVTQTPRHKVTEMGQEVTMRCQPILGHNTVFWYRQTMMQGLELLAYFRNRAPLDDSGMPKDRFSAEMPDATLATLKIQPSEPRDSAVYFCASAPRTSGGHHNEQFFGPGTRLTVL.

CDR3 in DNA: TGTGCCAGCAGCCAAGGGGGGCAGGGGTCTGAAGAGACCCAGTACTTC. Its translation: CASSQGGQGSEETQYF. J is TRBJ2-5 and V is TRBV3-1 (or the pseudogene TRBV3-2); TRBD1 might be the D (6 bases). CDR1 is LGHDT and CDR2 is YNNKEL in the germline V gene (reference sequence). The CDR3 covers 16 residues. V shed 1 base and J shed 3 bases, with 15 bases lying between them.

The chain links TRBV11-3 to TRBJ1-2; 7 bases line up with TRBD1. The CDR3 length is 13 residues. From germline, CDR1 is SGHNT and CDR2 YENEEA. With V trimmed by 5 bases and J by 2 bases, 2 bases remained unmatched. For the CDR3, the DNA is TGTGCCAGCAGCATACAGGGGAACTATGGCTACACCTTC. Translation: CASSIQGNYGYTF.

This clone was counted once. The genes are TRBV19 and TRBJ1-5, with D uncertain. V lost 1 base and J lost 7, with 14 bases in between. CDR1 and CDR2 from the germline V gene are LNHDA and SQIVND (reference sequence). The CDR3 has 15 residues. CDR3 nucleotides: TGTGCCAGTAGTATAGGGGCCAACGCGGGACAGCCCCAGCATTTT. It specifies CASSIGANAGQPQHF.

This chain links TRBV18 with TRBJ1-2; possibly TRBD1 for D (6 bases). The V gene's germline CDR1 is KGHSH and CDR2 LQKENI. Trimming pared 10 bases from V and 6 bases from J, leaving 21 bases between. This CDR3 contains 14 residues. The CDR3 protein is CATSMNRAEDGYTF. For the CDR3, the DNA is TGTGCCACTTCGATGAACAGGGCTGAGGATGGCTACACCTTC.

The J gene is TRBJ2-7, the V gene TRBV7-8, with 8 bases that match TRBD2. This CDR3 spans 16 amino acids. V lost 7 bases and J lost 1; bases outside the gene matches: 12. Germline lookup yields CDR1 SGHVS and CDR2 FQNEAQ. The DNA of the CDR3 is TGTGCCAGCACCAACTACGGGGGGGCCGGGTCCTACGAGCAGTACTTC. This codes for CASTNYGGAGSYEQYF.

The CDR3 DNA follows: TGTGCCAGCAAAACCGGGACAGGGCCTCATGGGGCAGATACGCAGTATTTT. It yields the protein CASKTGTGPHGADTQYF. V is TRBV27 and J is TRBJ2-3, with 9 bases matching TRBD1. Per the germline V gene, CDR1 is MNHEY and CDR2 is SMNVEV (reference sequence). The CDR3 is made up of 17 amino acids. J lost 4 bases, V lost 7 bases, and 15 bases had no gene match.

This chain joins TRBV4-1 and TRBJ2-3; 10 bases map to TRBD1. The CDR3 is 15 residues long. Germline assignment: CDR1 MGHRA and CDR2 YSYEKL. Trimming at V came to 4 bases and at J to 1 base, leaving 2 bases not matched to a gene. CDR3 in DNA: TGCGCCAGCAGCCGCGGACAGGGGGGCACAGATACGCAGTATTTT. Protein sequence: CASSRGQGGTDTQYF.

The chain is built from TRBV5-1 and TRBJ1-2; TRBD1 might be the D (6 bases). There are 15 residues in the CDR3. The V end was cut by 2 bases, the J end by 1 base, with 12 bases between. Germline V gene lookup returns CDR1 SGHRS and CDR2 YFSETQ. The CDR3 DNA sequence: TGCGCCAGCAGCTTATCAGGGGCAAATAACTATGGCTACACCTTC. It translates to CASSLSGANNYGYTF.

This chain joins TRBV7-9 and TRBJ2-7, with D perhaps TRBD2 (6 bases). This CDR3 has 15 amino acids. V was clipped by 4 bases and J by 2 bases, with 15 bases between them. Germline CDR1 SEHNR, CDR2 FQNEAQ (reference sequence). The CDR3 DNA reads TGTGCCAGCAGCTCTCTTGGGGGGTCTACCTACGAGCAGTACTTC. Protein product: CASSSLGGSTYEQYF.

The chain links TRBV5-1 to TRBJ2-5; 12 nucleotides agree with TRBD2. Germline-derived CDR1 and CDR2 are SGHRS and YFSETQ. The CDR3 length is 14 residues. V shed 0 bases, J shed 9 bases, and the junction held 3 bases outside the gene matches. DNA of the CDR3: TGCGCCAGCAGCTTGGTGGGGACTAGCGGGTCCCAGTACTTC. Translated, it gives CASSLVGTSGSQYF.

The chain employs TRBV11-1 and TRBJ2-7, with TRBD1 matching over 10 bases. CDR1 and CDR2 (germline): SGHAT, FQDESV (reference sequence). V gave up 5 bases and J gave up 5 bases; unmatched junction bases: 6. This CDR3 comprises 14 residues. DNA of the CDR3: TGTGCCAGCAGCGTAGACAGGGGGCTGAACGAGCAGTACTTC. This translates into CASSVDRGLNEQYF.

The chain couples TRBV5-1 to TRBJ2-5, with TRBD1 matching over 10 bases. CDR1 and CDR2 (germline): SGHRS, YFSETQ. CDR3 size: 15 residues. Trimming took 2 bases from V and 3 from J; bases not matched to a gene: 4. CDR3: CASSFGTGVEETQYF. CDR3 in DNA: TGCGCCAGCAGCTTCGGGACAGGGGTTGAAGAGACCCAGTACTTC.

The chain has TRBV2 and TRBJ2-1; no clear D. This CDR3 region has 12 residues. CDR1 is SNHLY and CDR2 is FYNNEI in the germline V gene. The germline V and J ends were trimmed by 4 bases and 8 bases, with 9 bases remaining between them. The CDR3 nucleotides read TGTGCCAGCAGTGTTCGGTACCATGAGCAGTTCTTC. It yields the protein CASSVRYHEQFF. Looking up the rest from reference TRBV2 and TRBJ2-1 gives the full variable domain: EPEVTQTPSHQVTQMGQEVILRCVPISNHLYFYWYRQILGQKVEFLVSFYNNEISEKSEIFDDQFSVERPDGSNFTLKIRSTKLEDSAMYFCASSVRYHEQFFGPGTRLTVL.

The rearrangement joins TRBV7-2 to TRBJ2-7; TRBD1 matches at 8 bases. J was trimmed by 0 bases and V by 6 bases; bases with no gene match: 13. The CDR3 has 17 amino acids. From germline, CDR1 is SGHTA and CDR2 FQGNSA. CDR3 nucleotides: TGTGCCAGCAGTCGTAGAAGCGGACAGGGTCCCTCCTACGAGCAGTACTTC. Protein: CASSRRSGQGPSYEQYF.

V is TRBV9 and J is TRBJ2-3; TRBD2 matches at 9 bases. Germline-derived CDR1 and CDR2 are SGDLS and YYNGEE. This CDR3 has 20 residues. V lost 0 bases and J lost 4; bases outside the gene matches: 18. The CDR3 sequence is CASSVDLRGGMSDFADTQYF. The CDR3 DNA follows: TGTGCCAGCAGCGTAGATTTGCGGGGGGGCATGTCCGATTTTGCAGATACGCAGTATTTT.

The chain is built from TRBV5-3 and TRBJ2-2; 14 bases are a match to TRBD2. TRBV5-3 is recorded as an ORF, its role being uncertain. The V segment lost 4 bases and the J segment 8 bases; nucleotides outside the gene matches: 13. This CDR3 is built from 18 residues. CDR3 in amino acids: CARSPRTSGRSRSGELFF. CDR3 DNA sequence: TGTGCCAGAAGCCCGAGGACTAGCGGGAGGTCTCGTTCGGGGGAGCTGTTTTTT.

The rearrangement links TRBV2 to TRBJ1-3; no clear D gene. Germline V lookup: CDR1 SNHLY, CDR2 FYNNEI. The CDR3 consists of 12 residues. V gave up 6 bases and J gave up 4 bases, with 7 bases separating them. DNA for the CDR3: TGTGCCAGCAGACAGACAGGAAACACCATATATTTT. It specifies CASRQTGNTIYF.

The CDR3 DNA is TGTGCCAGCAGCCAAGGTGACAGAGCTAATGAAAAACTGTTTTTT. It is translated as CASSQGDRANEKLFF. The chain recombines TRBV7-2 with TRBJ1-4; TRBD1 might be the D (5 bases). The CDR3 totals 15 residues. V was pared by 5 bases and J by 3 bases, with 13 bases between. Germline CDR1 reads SGHTA; CDR2 reads FQGNSA.